The rows below give T cell receptor beta chains drawn from one sample of a study of T-cell reconstitution after alpha-beta-depleted transplantation in children. TCRdb ran MiXCR on the PCR reads and lists one entry per CDR3 protein. The data contain 500,000 to 600,000 distinct CDR3 sequences, approximately 30% of them singletons. Material: PBMCs, obtained before TCRalphabeta/CD19-depleted stem cell transplant. These receptor sequences come from a boy under three years old with Wiskott-Aldrich syndrome, due to receive a stem cell transplant. The CDR3 runs from the conserved cysteine through the conserved F or W. A D gene is named only where the DNA matches it firmly. Only some rows state a clone size, as once, few, many or a class for expanded clones.

j_call	clone_size	v_call	d_call	cdr3_aa	cdr3_nt
TRBJ1-2	.	TRBV12-3/TRBV12-4	.	CASSLQPHKQGRKDANYGYTF	TGTGCCAGCAGCCTTCAGCCGCATAAACAGGGCCGGAAGGATGCTAACTATGGCTACACCTTC
TRBJ1-4	.	TRBV10-3	.	CAISQTGREKLFF	TGTGCCATCAGTCAGACAGGAAGGGAAAAACTGTTTTTT
TRBJ2-7	.	TRBV12-3/TRBV12-4	TRBD1	CASRGDRGESYEQYF	TGTGCCAGCAGGGGGGACAGGGGTGAATCCTACGAGCAGTACTTC
TRBJ2-7	.	TRBV12-3/TRBV12-4	.	CASSATGCYEQYF	TGTGCCAGCAGCGCGACAGGCTGCTACGAGCAGTACTTC
TRBJ2-1	few	TRBV18	.	CASSPRVGRVTYNEQFF	TGTGCCAGCTCACCACGCGTGGGCCGAGTGACCTACAATGAGCAGTTCTTC
TRBJ1-1	.	TRBV4-1	.	CASSHQTGRRPVNTEAFF	TGCGCCAGCAGCCATCAGACAGGTCGCCGCCCAGTGAACACTGAAGCTTTCTTT
TRBJ2-3	.	TRBV14	TRBD2	CASSLVMAGGLLFTDTQYF	TGTGCCAGCAGCCTAGTGATGGCGGGAGGGCTCCTCTTCACAGATACGCAGTATTTT
TRBJ2-5	.	TRBV15	TRBD2	CATSSQLAEETQYF	TGTGCCACCAGCTCACAACTAGCGGAAGAGACCCAGTACTTC
TRBJ2-1	.	TRBV13	.	CASSLVLTRSYNEQFF	TGTGCCAGCAGCTTAGTACTGACTCGCTCCTACAATGAGCAGTTCTTC
TRBJ2-7	.	TRBV9	.	CASSVDPRAKQYF	TGTGCCAGCAGCGTAGATCCCCGGGCGAAGCAGTACTTC
TRBJ1-6	few	TRBV12-3/TRBV12-4	.	CASSATHNSPLHF	TGTGCCAGCAGTGCGACGCATAATTCACCCCTCCACTTT
TRBJ1-5	.	TRBV12-3/TRBV12-4	TRBD1	CASSSRTGGAGQPQHF	TGTGCCAGCAGTTCGCGGACAGGGGGCGCGGGTCAGCCCCAGCATTTT
TRBJ2-7	.	TRBV10-3	TRBD2	CASGLAGPSSEQYF	TGTGCCAGCGGACTAGCGGGCCCTTCCTCCGAGCAGTACTTC
TRBJ2-2	.	TRBV5-1	.	CASSSSTGVTGELFF	TGCGCCAGCAGCTCGTCGACGGGAGTCACCGGGGAGCTGTTTTTT
TRBJ2-1	.	TRBV9	TRBD2	CASSGYSGWYNEQFF	TGTGCCAGCAGCGGATATAGCGGGTGGTACAATGAGCAGTTCTTC
TRBJ2-5	few	TRBV6-5	.	CAGLAWETQYF	TGTGCCGGTTTAGCATGGGAGACCCAGTACTTC
TRBJ2-1	.	TRBV2	.	CASKDGPQSYNEQFF	TGTGCCAGCAAAGATGGACCCCAATCCTACAATGAGCAGTTCTTC
TRBJ1-2	few	TRBV3-1	.	CASSQDIWQDIYGYTF	TGTGCCAGCAGCCAAGATATATGGCAGGACATCTATGGCTACACCTTC
TRBJ2-7	.	TRBV20-1	TRBD1	CSASHRDRVPYEQYF	TGCAGTGCTAGCCACCGGGACAGGGTACCCTACGAGCAGTACTTC
TRBJ1-1	.	TRBV29-1	TRBD1	CRPPDRYGMNTEAFF	TGCAGACCCCCGGACAGGTATGGTATGAACACTGAAGCTTTCTTT
TRBJ1-5	.	TRBV10-3	.	CAISESGLYSNQPQHF	TGTGCCATCAGTGAGTCGGGTCTGTATAGCAATCAGCCCCAGCATTTT
TRBJ1-4	.	TRBV6-5	.	CASSPRQATNEKLFF	TGTGCCAGCAGTCCTCGACAAGCTACTAATGAAAAACTGTTTTTT
TRBJ2-7	few	TRBV6-1	.	CASRVISEGGEQYF	TGTGCCAGCAGAGTCATATCAGAGGGGGGCGAGCAGTACTTC
TRBJ2-3	few	TRBV5-1	.	CASSQLGGEVDTQYF	TGCGCCAGCAGCCAACTTGGGGGAGAGGTGGATACGCAGTATTTT
TRBJ1-1	.	TRBV5-1	.	CASSSGTVPNTEAFF	TGCGCCAGCAGCTCCGGGACCGTACCGAACACTGAAGCTTTCTTT
TRBJ1-2	.	TRBV7-9	.	CASSYGTPNYGYTF	TGTGCCAGCAGTTATGGGACACCCAATTATGGCTACACCTTC
TRBJ1-1	.	TRBV5-1	.	CASKEPENTEAFF	TGCGCCAGCAAGGAACCTGAGAACACTGAAGCTTTCTTT
TRBJ2-3	.	TRBV2	TRBD2	CASTVAGATDTQYF	TGTGCCAGCACGGTAGCGGGAGCCACAGATACGCAGTATTTT
TRBJ2-3	few	TRBV12-3/TRBV12-4	TRBD2	CASSFPGRVWGDTQYF	TGTGCCAGCAGTTTCCCCGGGAGGGTTTGGGGAGATACGCAGTATTTT
TRBJ2-7	few	TRBV28	TRBD2	CASSLPSGGRIEQYF	TGTGCCAGCAGTCTACCTAGCGGGGGGCGGATCGAGCAGTACTTC
TRBJ2-1	few	TRBV5-1	.	CASSSYRTGTSSYNEQFF	TGCGCCAGCAGCTCGTACCGTACCGGGACCAGCTCCTACAATGAGCAGTTCTTC
TRBJ2-2	.	TRBV7-9	TRBD2	CASRTGLAGTGELFF	TGTGCCAGCAGGACGGGACTAGCAGGCACCGGGGAGCTGTTTTTT
TRBJ2-7	few	TRBV9	TRBD2	CASSVGPSGIGEQYF	TGTGCCAGCAGCGTAGGTCCTAGCGGGATCGGCGAGCAGTACTTC
TRBJ2-3	.	TRBV7-9	.	CATESPGTDTQYF	TGTGCCACCGAGTCCCCGGGCACAGATACGCAGTATTTT
TRBJ1-2	.	TRBV4-1	.	CASSHAGFNYGYTF	TGCGCCAGCAGCCATGCTGGGTTTAACTATGGCTACACCTTC
TRBJ2-5	.	TRBV15	TRBD1	CATSSLPPNRGETQYF	TGTGCCACCAGCAGTCTACCGCCCAACAGGGGAGAGACCCAGTACTTC
TRBJ1-5	.	TRBV27	.	CASMGSNQPQHF	TGTGCCAGCATGGGTAGCAATCAGCCCCAGCATTTT
TRBJ2-1	few	TRBV29-1	TRBD2	CSVSGRAWNEQFF	TGCAGCGTCAGCGGGAGGGCCTGGAATGAGCAGTTCTTC
TRBJ2-7	.	TRBV6-2/TRBV6-3	.	CASSPRLRAGTSYEQYF	TGTGCCAGCAGTCCACGCCTCAGAGCCGGGACGTCCTACGAGCAGTACTTC
TRBJ2-7	.	TRBV28	TRBD2	CASSLWSSGRVIRTYEQYF	TGTGCCAGCAGTTTATGGTCTAGCGGGAGAGTCATTAGGACCTACGAGCAGTACTTC
TRBJ2-3	few	TRBV5-1	.	CASSFGNPADTQYF	TGCGCCAGCAGCTTCGGCAATCCGGCAGATACGCAGTATTTT
TRBJ2-1	few	TRBV12-3/TRBV12-4	.	CASSPRTSQNEQFF	TGTGCCAGCAGTCCCAGGACTTCGCAGAATGAGCAGTTCTTC
TRBJ1-1	.	TRBV10-3	.	CATLRSMNTEAFF	TGTGCCACCCTCAGGAGCATGAACACTGAAGCTTTCTTT
TRBJ1-3	.	TRBV5-1	TRBD1	CASSLGDSLSGNTIYF	TGCGCCAGCAGCTTGGGGGACAGCCTCTCTGGAAACACCATATATTTT
TRBJ1-4	.	TRBV7-9	TRBD1	CASRTGGAVREKLFF	TGTGCCAGTAGAACAGGGGGCGCGGTCCGTGAAAAACTGTTTTTT
TRBJ2-2	few	TRBV5-4	TRBD1	CASSLVRQGNAGELFF	TGTGCCAGCAGCTTGGTTAGACAGGGAAATGCCGGGGAGCTGTTTTTT
TRBJ2-1	few	TRBV5-1	TRBD1	CASSRDRESSYNEQFF	TGCGCCAGCAGCCGGGACAGGGAGAGCTCCTACAATGAGCAGTTCTTC
TRBJ2-6	few	TRBV4-1	.	CASSQLTLSSGANVLTF	TGCGCCAGCAGCCAACTTACACTTAGCTCTGGGGCCAACGTCCTGACTTTC
TRBJ2-5	few	TRBV5-1	.	CASSLELLQETQYF	TGCGCCAGCAGCTTGGAACTGCTCCAAGAGACCCAGTACTTC
TRBJ1-1	.	TRBV9	TRBD1	CASSVEGDRGTEAFF	TGTGCCAGCAGCGTAGAGGGGGACAGGGGCACTGAAGCTTTCTTT
TRBJ2-3	.	TRBV27	.	CASRRPGGNTQYF	TGTGCCAGCAGACGACCTGGGGGGAATACGCAGTATTTT
TRBJ2-1	.	TRBV11-1	TRBD2	CASSPTSGTSGRRVYNEQFF	TGTGCCAGCAGCCCTACCTCCGGGACTAGCGGGAGGCGGGTCTACAATGAGCAGTTCTTC
TRBJ2-1	few	TRBV29-1	.	CSTRRALGNEQFF	TGCAGCACGAGGAGGGCCCTCGGTAATGAGCAGTTCTTC